The 28 T cell receptor beta chains given below trace back to one sample, sequenced in a study of tumor-infiltrating lymphocytes in primary liver carcinoma. TCR beta cDNA was prepared out of roughly 490 ng total RNA by means of a constant-region primer. For TCR beta, libraries were produced by three nested multiplex PCR rounds using slightly modified ARM-PCR. The first two PCR rounds used TRBV1-TRBV30 primers with a Cbeta primer, 9 to 10 cycles each. TCRdb re-called the multiplex PCR reads with MiXCR, one entry per CDR3 protein. The sample lists hundreds of thousands of distinct CDR3 sequences; about 50% were seen once. Extraction also yielded germline DNA, while blood RNA was obtained from unsorted whole blood. Sequencing was done on a sample of peripheral blood. The receptors derive from a woman aged 25 to 45 with primary liver carcinoma and hepatitis B virus infection.

Of note for this clonotype: A much larger clone is a single base away; this may be a read error. The chain carries TRBV4-2 and TRBJ1-5, with D maybe TRBD1 (6 bases). The V end lost 4 bases, the J end lost 3 bases, and 13 bases lay between the germline ends. CDR1 is LGHNA, CDR2 YNFKEQ, per germline. The CDR3 runs 15 residues. This chain's CDR3 is CASSRGEGDNQPQHF. The CDR3 bases are TGTGCCAGCAGCCGAGGAGAGGGGGACAATCAGCCCCAGCATTTT.

As concerns this clonotype: This clone may be a read error of a much larger clone one base away. V usage is TRBV5-5 and J usage is TRBJ2-7, with D tentatively TRBD1 (6 bases). The CDR3 has 14 residues. Germline-derived CDR1 and CDR2 are SGHKS and YYEKEE (reference sequence). The V end was cut by 4 bases, the J end by 5 bases, with 16 bases between. This chain's CDR3 is CASSLQTGSHEQYF. The CDR3 nucleotides are TGTGCCAGCAGCCTCCAAACAGGGTCCCACGAGCAGTACTTC.

J is TRBJ2-4 and V is TRBV14; 11 nucleotides line up with TRBD2. Per the germline V gene, CDR1 is SGHDN and CDR2 is FVKESK. The CDR3 is 15 residues long. The trim removed 6 bases at V and 9 bases at J, leaving 10 bases unmatched. The CDR3 loop reads CASSHVLAGGGIQYF. The CDR3 nucleotides read TGTGCCAGCAGTCACGTCCTAGCGGGAGGTGGCATTCAGTACTTC. Supplemented by reference TRBV14 and TRBJ2-4, the full variable domain reads EAGVTQFPSHSVIEKGQTVTLRCDPISGHDNLYWYRRVMGKEIKFLLHFVKESKQDESGMPNNRFLAERTGGTYSTLKVQPAELEDSGVYFCASSHVLAGGGIQYFGAGTRLSVL.

The table lists this clonotype with a count of one. This may come from a read error, since a much larger clone is one base off. V usage is TRBV12-3 or TRBV12-4 and J usage is TRBJ2-3; D not resolved. Trimming removed 5 bases from V and 2 bases from J, with 17 bases in between. This CDR3 has 16 amino acids. The CDR3 here is CASSSWKRRLTDTQYF. The DNA for the CDR3 is TGTGCCAGCAGTAGCTGGAAGAGACGACTCACAGATACGCAGTATTTT.

This clonotype showed up many times. This sequence joins TRBV4-3 and TRBJ2-1; 7 bases are a match to TRBD2. V lost 4 bases to trimming and J lost 6 bases; unmatched junction nucleotides: 3. CDR3 length equals 13 residues. Germline V gene data show CDR1 as LGHNA and CDR2 as YSLEER. As DNA, the CDR3 is TGCGCCAGCAGCCGGGGAGGGCTCAATGAGCAGTTCTTC. Amino acid sequence: CASSRGGLNEQFF.

This clonotype counts as medium-sized. This sequence joins TRBV11-2 and TRBJ2-2; D gene uncertain. Germline V gives CDR1 SGHAT, CDR2 FQNNGV. CDR3 length: 13 residues. V lost 5 bases, J lost 0 bases, and 4 bases lay in between. The DNA for the CDR3 is TGTGCCAGCAGCGGAACGAACACCGGGGAGCTGTTTTTT. Translated: CASSGTNTGELFF.

With respect to this clonotype: Given a much more abundant clone one base away, this may be a read error. V is TRBV6-5 and J is TRBJ2-3; possible D gene TRBD1, 6 bases. Germline CDR1 reads MNHEY; CDR2 reads SVGAGI. The CDR3 sequence is 12 residues long. The V end lost 6 bases, the J end lost 4 bases, and 8 bases lay between the germline ends. The CDR3 region is CASRQGSDTQYF. The DNA for the CDR3 is TGTGCCAGCAGACAGGGATCAGATACGCAGTATTTT.

This clonotype occurred many times. The chain has TRBV6-5 and TRBJ2-7, with a possible D match to TRBD2 (6 bases). V was clipped by 0 bases and J by 2 bases, with 14 bases between them. Germline loops: CDR1 MNHEY, CDR2 SVGAGI. The CDR3 loop spans 16 amino acids. CDR3 nucleotide sequence: TGTGCCAGCAGTTACTCACCACTAGCAGACACCTACGAGCAGTACTTC. This encodes CASSYSPLADTYEQYF.

The V call is TRBV6-5, the J call TRBJ2-7, with no clear D. Per the germline V gene, CDR1 is MNHEY and CDR2 is SVGAGI. The V gene lost 5 bases and the J gene lost 2 bases, with 13 bases spanning the gap. The CDR3 consists of 14 residues. The CDR3 reads CASSPVHVAYEQYF. As DNA, the CDR3 is TGTGCCAGCAGTCCTGTACATGTTGCCTACGAGCAGTACTTC.

Only one count was recorded for this clonotype. The junction departs from germline at one end; a sequencing error may be responsible. The CDR3 DNA follows: TGTTCCAGCTGCATCCCCGGGGGGGGCTATGGCTACACCTTC. Translation gives CSSCIPGGGYGYTF. This sequence joins TRBV11-2 and TRBJ1-2; D possibly corresponds to TRBD1 (5 bases). CDR3 length equals 14 residues. Germline V gene lookup returns CDR1 SGHAT and CDR2 FQNNGV.

In this sample, this clonotype turned up many times. The chain links TRBV5-6 to TRBJ1-1; no clear D. The germline CDR1 and CDR2 sequences are SGHDT and YYEEEE. The CDR3 length is 14 residues. Trimming pared 3 bases from V and 2 bases from J, leaving 11 bases between. The CDR3 spells CASSSTRRNTEAFF. In DNA form, the CDR3 reads TGTGCCAGCAGCTCGACTAGAAGAAACACTGAAGCTTTCTTT. The full variable domain, with the rest looked up from reference TRBV5-6 and TRBJ1-1, is DAGVTQSPTHLIKTRGQQVTLRCSPKSGHDTVSWYQQALGQGPQFIFQYYEEEERQRGNFPDRFSGHQFPNYSSELNVNALLLGDSALYLCASSSTRRNTEAFFGQGTRLTVV.

V and J are TRBV7-6 and TRBJ2-1; weak D call: TRBD2 (6 bases). The CDR3 spans 13 residues. V lost 5 bases and J lost 9, with 14 bases in between. CDR1 and CDR2 from the germline V gene are SGHVS and FNYEAQ. The CDR3 DNA reads TGTGCCAGCAGCCATGGAGGGCCGGGTGAGCAGTTCTTC. Its translation is CASSHGGPGEQFF.

In this sample, this clonotype turned up a few times. The chain couples TRBV11-2 to TRBJ2-1, with 11 nucleotides matching TRBD2. The CDR3 sequence is 16 residues long. V lost 1 base to trimming and J lost 9 bases; unmatched junction nucleotides: 8. Germline values: CDR1 SGHAT, CDR2 FQNNGV. CDR3 sequence: CASSLAPTSGMAEQFF. For the CDR3, the DNA is TGTGCCAGCAGCTTAGCCCCGACTAGCGGGATGGCTGAGCAGTTCTTC.

The chain links TRBV30 to TRBJ2-5; maybe TRBD1 (5 bases). Germline V gene sequence: CDR1 GTSNPN, CDR2 SVGIG (reference sequence). This CDR3 spans 14 amino acids. The V gene lost 4 bases and the J gene lost 5 bases, with 17 bases spanning the gap. In DNA, the CDR3 is TGTGCCTGGAACACCCATGGGGCGATCGAGACCCAGTACTTC. This encodes CAWNTHGAIETQYF.

A remark on this clonotype: A read error may be the cause here, since a much bigger clone is one base away. The chain has TRBV12-3 or TRBV12-4 and TRBJ1-3; no reliable D call. The CDR3 extends over 12 amino acids. CDR3 region: CASKEGGNTTYF. CDR3 coding DNA: TGTGCCAGCAAAGAAGGTGGAAACACCACATATTTT.

V usage is TRBV7-3 and J usage is TRBJ2-5; D is unclear. Germline values: CDR1 SGHTA, CDR2 FQGTGA. V was pared by 2 bases and J by 4 bases, with 11 bases between. The CDR3 runs to 14 residues. This CDR3 reads CASSLLARGETQYF. The CDR3 DNA sequence: TGTGCCAGCAGCTTACTGGCTAGAGGAGAGACCCAGTACTTC. The full variable domain, with the rest looked up from reference TRBV7-3 and TRBJ2-5, is GAGVSQTPSNKVTEKGKYVELRCDPISGHTALYWYRQSLGQGPEFLIYFQGTGAADDSGLPNDRFFAVRPEGSVSTLKIQRTERGDSAVYLCASSLLARGETQYFGPGTRLLVL.

Remarks on this clonotype: This may arise from a read error, as a much more abundant clone is one base away. J is TRBJ1-2 and V is TRBV6-5, with TRBD1 matching over 7 bases. J lost 0 bases, V lost 5 bases, and 6 bases had no gene match. Germline V lookup: CDR1 MNHEY, CDR2 SVGAGI. The CDR3 sequence is 15 residues long. The DNA for the CDR3 is TGTGCCAGCAGTATTGGGACAGATCCTAACTATGGCTACACCTTC. Protein: CASSIGTDPNYGYTF.

As regards this clonotype: One end of the junction varies from germline; a read error may be responsible. This chain uses TRBV12-5 with TRBJ1-2; no reliable D call. The CDR3 contains 14 residues. CDR1 and CDR2 (germline): LGHNT, FRNRAP. CDR3 sequence reads: CTSGPPRLNYGYTF. The DNA of the CDR3 is TGTACTAGTGGTCCCCCCAGGCTTAACTATGGCTACACCTTC. The full variable domain, its missing parts supplied by reference TRBV12-5 and TRBJ1-2, is DARVTQTPRHKVTEMGQEVTMRCQPILGHNTVFWYRQTMMQGLELLAYFRNRAPLDDSGMPKDRFSAEMPDATLATLKIQPSEPRDSAVYFCTSGPPRLNYGYTFGSGTRLTVV.

The chain employs TRBV7-9 and TRBJ1-2; perhaps TRBD1 as D (5 bases). Deletions cut 1 base from V and 5 bases from J, with 8 bases between. This CDR3 is built from 13 residues. Per germline, CDR1 SEHNR and CDR2 FQNEAQ (reference sequence). As DNA, the CDR3 is TGTGCCAGCAGCTTAGTCCCAGGGTATGGCTACACCTTC. Amino acid sequence: CASSLVPGYGYTF.

This clonotype has ten or more counts. V and J are TRBV11-2 and TRBJ2-3; D remains unclear. The CDR3 has 11 amino acids. Trimming removed 5 bases from V and 6 bases from J, with 6 bases in between. Germline CDR1 SGHAT, CDR2 FQNNGV. The CDR3 bases are TGTGCCAGCAGCCCTCGGGATACGCAGTATTTT. Translated, it gives CASSPRDTQYF.

This clonotype was detected once. This rearrangement joins TRBV28 to TRBJ2-1; D perhaps matches TRBD2 (6 bases). CDR3 size: 16 residues. Per the germline V gene, CDR1 is MDHEN and CDR2 is SYDVKM. The V and J ends lost 9 bases and 5 bases respectively, with 23 bases between them. In nucleotides, the CDR3 is TGTGCCAGTAGAACTGGGACTTCTTTTCAGGACAATGAGCAGTTCTTC. Its protein product is CASRTGTSFQDNEQFF.

The V call is TRBV4-3, the J call TRBJ2-3; 7 nucleotides match TRBD2. The V gene end was trimmed by 3 bases and the J gene end by 3 bases; junction bases not matched to a gene: 9. There are 16 residues in the CDR3. The V gene's germline CDR1 is LGHNA and CDR2 YSLEER. CDR3 in amino acids: CASSHVAGDRTDTQYF. The CDR3 DNA reads TGCGCCAGCAGCCACGTGGCGGGAGATCGGACAGATACGCAGTATTTT.

This clonotype has at least ten counts. The genes are TRBV11-2 and TRBJ2-7, with D perhaps matching TRBD2 (6 bases). Germline assignment: CDR1 SGHAT and CDR2 FQNNGV. This CDR3 is 19 amino acids long. Trimming shortened V by 2 bases and J by 2 bases, and 25 bases separated the two germline ends. The CDR3 is CASSLNPRGSLARTYEQYF. Here the CDR3 DNA reads TGTGCCAGCAGCTTAAATCCCCGGGGGAGTCTAGCGAGGACCTACGAGCAGTACTTC. The full variable domain, its missing parts supplied by reference TRBV11-2 and TRBJ2-7, is EAGVAQSPRYKIIEKRQSVAFWCNPISGHATLYWYQQILGQGPKLLIQFQNNGVVDDSQLPKDRFSAERLKGVDSTLKIQPAKLEDSAVYLCASSLNPRGSLARTYEQYFGPGTRLTVT.

This clonotype has only a few counts. J is TRBJ2-3 and V is TRBV6-1; D gene unclear. The V gene's germline CDR1 is MNHNS and CDR2 SASEGT. The V gene lost 1 base and the J gene lost 0 bases, with 8 bases spanning the gap. The CDR3 runs 15 residues. CDR3 residues: CASSEGPGSTDTQYF. The CDR3 DNA reads TGTGCCAGCAGTGAAGGGCCTGGAAGCACAGATACGCAGTATTTT.

On this clonotype: A much larger clone sits a single nucleotide away, making a read error possible. The chain is built from TRBV6-2 or TRBV6-3 and TRBJ1-5; 8 nucleotides agree with TRBD1. Per germline, CDR1 MNHEY and CDR2 SVGEGT. The CDR3 covers 14 residues. CDR3 residues: CASKQGASNQLQHF. The CDR3 nucleotides are TGTGCCAGCAAGCAGGGGGCAAGCAATCAGCTCCAGCATTTT.

This clonotype was recorded at least ten times. The gene calls are TRBV11-3 and TRBJ2-5, with D tentatively TRBD1 (6 bases). The CDR3 runs 18 residues. Trimming removed 4 bases from V and 2 bases from J, with 23 bases in between. From germline, CDR1 is SGHNT and CDR2 YENEEA. As DNA, the CDR3 is TGTGCCAGCAGCTACCTACTTGGGGGCGGACCAACTCAAGAGACCCAGTACTTC. Residues: CASSYLLGGGPTQETQYF.

Worth noting for this clonotype: At one of its ends the junction is not consistent with the germline gene, which may arise from a read error. J is TRBJ1-4 and V is TRBV6-6, with TRBD1 matching 9 bases. The CDR3 is 14 amino acids. CDR1 and CDR2 from the germline V gene are MNHNY and SVGAGI (reference sequence). This CDR3 is CPSRGTGSPHLVFF. The CDR3 nucleotides are TGTCCCAGCAGGGGGACAGGGAGTCCGCATCTGGTGTTTTTT.

On this clonotype: A read error may account for a junction end that differs from germline. The CDR3 DNA is TGTGACAGCAGCTCAGACCTGGGGGAAAAACTGTTTTTT. It yields the protein CDSSSDLGEKLFF. This chain uses TRBV5-4 with TRBJ1-4; D is unclear. Germline V gene data show CDR1 as SGHNT and CDR2 as YYREEE (reference sequence). The length of the CDR3 is 13 residues.